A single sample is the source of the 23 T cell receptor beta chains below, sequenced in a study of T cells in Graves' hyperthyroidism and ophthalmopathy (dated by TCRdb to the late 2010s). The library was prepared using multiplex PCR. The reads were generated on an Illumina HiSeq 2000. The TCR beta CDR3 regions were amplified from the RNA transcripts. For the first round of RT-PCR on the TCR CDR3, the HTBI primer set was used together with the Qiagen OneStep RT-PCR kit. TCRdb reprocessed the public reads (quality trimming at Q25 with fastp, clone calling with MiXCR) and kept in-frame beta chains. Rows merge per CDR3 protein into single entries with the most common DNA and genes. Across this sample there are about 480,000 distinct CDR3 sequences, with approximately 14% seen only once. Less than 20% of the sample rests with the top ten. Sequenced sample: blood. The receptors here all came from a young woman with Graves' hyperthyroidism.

As DNA, the CDR3 is TGTGCCAGCAGCGGACAGGGGGGGAATACGCAGTATTTT. The encoded protein is CASSGQGGNTQYF. The V gene is TRBV9, the J gene TRBJ2-3; 9 bases agree with TRBD1. This CDR3 spans 13 amino acids. Germline assignment: CDR1 SGDLS and CDR2 YYNGEE. V lost 3 bases, J lost 7 bases, and 3 bases stayed unmatched.

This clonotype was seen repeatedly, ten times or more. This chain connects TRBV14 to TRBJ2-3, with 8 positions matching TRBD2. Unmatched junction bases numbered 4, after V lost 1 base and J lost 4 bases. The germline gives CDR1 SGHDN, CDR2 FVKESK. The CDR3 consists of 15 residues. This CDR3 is CASSQGLALSDTQYF. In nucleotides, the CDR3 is TGTGCCAGCAGCCAAGGACTAGCGCTATCAGATACGCAGTATTTT.

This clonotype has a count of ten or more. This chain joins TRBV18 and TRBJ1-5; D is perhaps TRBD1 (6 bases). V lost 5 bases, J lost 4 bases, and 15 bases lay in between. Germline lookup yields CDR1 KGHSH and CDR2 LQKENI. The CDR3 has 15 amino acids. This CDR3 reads CASSFLDSLNQPQHF. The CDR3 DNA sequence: TGTGCCAGCTCATTCTTGGACAGCTTAAATCAGCCCCAGCATTTT.

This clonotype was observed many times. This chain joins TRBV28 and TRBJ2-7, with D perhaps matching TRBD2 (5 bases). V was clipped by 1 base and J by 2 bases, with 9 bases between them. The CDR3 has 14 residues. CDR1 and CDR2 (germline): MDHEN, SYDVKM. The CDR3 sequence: CASSLSLAPYEQYV. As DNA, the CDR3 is TGTGCCAGCAGTTTATCCTTAGCGCCCTACGAGCAGTACGTC.

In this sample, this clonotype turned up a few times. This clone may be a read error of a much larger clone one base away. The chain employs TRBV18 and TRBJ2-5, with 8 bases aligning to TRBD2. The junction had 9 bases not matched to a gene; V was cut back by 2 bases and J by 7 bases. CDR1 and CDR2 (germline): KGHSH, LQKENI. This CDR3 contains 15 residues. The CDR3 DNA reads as TGTGCCAGCTCACCAAAGGAACGCCGGGGGGGGACCCAGTACTTC. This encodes CASSPKERRGGTQYF.

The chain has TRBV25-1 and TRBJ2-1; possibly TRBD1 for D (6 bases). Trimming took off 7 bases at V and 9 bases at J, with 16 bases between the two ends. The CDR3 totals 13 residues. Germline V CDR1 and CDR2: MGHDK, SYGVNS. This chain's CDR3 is CASTMLLGGEQFF. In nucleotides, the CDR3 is TGTGCCAGCACCATGTTGTTAGGGGGTGAGCAGTTCTTC.

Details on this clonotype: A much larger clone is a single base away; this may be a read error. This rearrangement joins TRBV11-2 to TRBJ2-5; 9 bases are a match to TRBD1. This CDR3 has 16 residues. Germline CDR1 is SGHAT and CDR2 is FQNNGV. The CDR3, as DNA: TGTGCCAGCAGCTTATCGACAGGGGGGTCCGAGGAGACCCAGTGCTTC. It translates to CASSLSTGGSEETQCF.

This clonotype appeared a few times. The CDR3 protein is CASEGGLNTDTQYF. As DNA, the CDR3 is TGTGCCAGTGAGGGCGGGTTAAACACAGATACGCAGTATTTT. This chain joins TRBV9 and TRBJ2-3; D might be TRBD2 (5 bases). V lost 8 bases to trimming and J lost 2 bases, with 15 bases between them. Germline values: CDR1 SGDLS, CDR2 YYNGEE. The CDR3 has 14 residues.

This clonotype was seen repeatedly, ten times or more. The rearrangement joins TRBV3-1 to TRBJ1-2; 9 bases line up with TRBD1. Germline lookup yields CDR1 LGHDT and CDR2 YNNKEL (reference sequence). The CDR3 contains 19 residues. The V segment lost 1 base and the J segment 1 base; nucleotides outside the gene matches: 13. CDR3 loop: CASSQVALGQGTFNYGYTF. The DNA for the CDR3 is TGTGCCAGCAGCCAAGTGGCCCTAGGACAGGGGACTTTTAACTATGGCTACACCTTC.

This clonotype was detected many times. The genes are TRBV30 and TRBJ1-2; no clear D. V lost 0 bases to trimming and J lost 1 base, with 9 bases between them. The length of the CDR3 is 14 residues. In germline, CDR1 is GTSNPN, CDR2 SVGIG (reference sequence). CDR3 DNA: TGTGCCTGGAGTGTACGGCAGGTTAACTATGGCTACACCTTC. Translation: CAWSVRQVNYGYTF. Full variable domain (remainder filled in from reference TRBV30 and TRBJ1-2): SQTIHQWPATLVQPVGSPLSLECTVEGTSNPNLYWYRQAAGRGLQLLFYSVGIGQISSEVPQNLSASRPQDRQFILSSKKLLLSDSGFYLCAWSVRQVNYGYTFGSGTRLTVV.

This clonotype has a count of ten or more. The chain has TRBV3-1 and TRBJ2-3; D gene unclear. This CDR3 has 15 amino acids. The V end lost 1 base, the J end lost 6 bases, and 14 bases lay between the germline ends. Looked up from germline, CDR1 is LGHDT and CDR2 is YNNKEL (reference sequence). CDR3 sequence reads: CASSQAPLGWDTQYF. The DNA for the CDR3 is TGTGCCAGCAGCCAAGCCCCCCTGGGGTGGGATACGCAGTATTTT.

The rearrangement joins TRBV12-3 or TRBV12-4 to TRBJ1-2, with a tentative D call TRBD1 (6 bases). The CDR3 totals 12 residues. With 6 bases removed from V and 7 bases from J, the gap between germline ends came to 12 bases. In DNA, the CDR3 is TGTGCCAGCAGGATAGGGGGTCTTGGCTACACCTTC. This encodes CASRIGGLGYTF.

The CDR3 bases are TGCGCCAGCAGCCTTTCGGGACTAGGGGAAGATACGCAGTATTTT. Translating it yields CASSLSGLGEDTQYF. V is TRBV5-1 and J is TRBJ2-3; TRBD2 matches 8 bases. Germline CDR1 and CDR2: SGHRS and YFSETQ. J gave up 5 bases and V 4 bases, and 9 bases lay outside the gene matches. The length of the CDR3 is 15 residues. Using reference TRBV5-1 and TRBJ2-3 for the parts outside the CDR3, the full variable domain is KAGVTQTPRYLIKTRGQQVTLSCSPISGHRSVSWYQQTPGQGLQFLFEYFSETQRNKGNFPGRFSGRQFSNSRSEMNVSTLELGDSALYLCASSLSGLGEDTQYFGPGTRLTVL.

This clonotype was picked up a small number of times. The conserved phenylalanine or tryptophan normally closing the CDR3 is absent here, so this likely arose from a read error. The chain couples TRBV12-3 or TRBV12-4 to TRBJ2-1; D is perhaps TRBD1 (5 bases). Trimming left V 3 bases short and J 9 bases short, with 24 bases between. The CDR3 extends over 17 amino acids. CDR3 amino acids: CASSFPSRGSKVGEQFL. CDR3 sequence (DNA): TGTGCCAGCAGTTTCCCAAGTAGGGGTTCCAAGGTTGGTGAGCAGTTCCTC.

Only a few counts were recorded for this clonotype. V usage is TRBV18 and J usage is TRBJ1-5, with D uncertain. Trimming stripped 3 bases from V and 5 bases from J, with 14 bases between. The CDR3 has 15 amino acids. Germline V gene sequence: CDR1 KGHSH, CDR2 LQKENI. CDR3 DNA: TGTGCCAGCTCACCCTCTTCGGAGGGATATCAGCCCCAGCATTTT. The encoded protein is CASSPSSEGYQPQHF.

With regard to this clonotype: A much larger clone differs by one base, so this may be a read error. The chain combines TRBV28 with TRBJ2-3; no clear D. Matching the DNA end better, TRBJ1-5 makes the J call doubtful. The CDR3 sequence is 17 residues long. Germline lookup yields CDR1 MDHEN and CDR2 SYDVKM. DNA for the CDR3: TGTGCCAGCAGCTCCCTGAGAAGCTATTTGGCCCCGGATACGCAGCATTTT. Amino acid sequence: CASSSLRSYLAPDTQHF.

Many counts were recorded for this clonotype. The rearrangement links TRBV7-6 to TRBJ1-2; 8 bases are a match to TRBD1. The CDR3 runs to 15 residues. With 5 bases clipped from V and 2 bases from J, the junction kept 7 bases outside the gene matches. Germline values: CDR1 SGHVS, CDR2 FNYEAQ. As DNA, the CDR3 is TGTGCCAGCAGCCACCAGGGGGCTAACAACTATGGCTACACCTTC. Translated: CASSHQGANNYGYTF.

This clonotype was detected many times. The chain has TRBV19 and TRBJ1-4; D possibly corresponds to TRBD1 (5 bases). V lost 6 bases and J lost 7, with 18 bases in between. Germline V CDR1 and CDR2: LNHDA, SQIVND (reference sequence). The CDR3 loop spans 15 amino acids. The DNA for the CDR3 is TGTGCCAGTAGAACTCCGGGACGGGATTCTGAAAAACTGTTTTTT. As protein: CASRTPGRDSEKLFF.

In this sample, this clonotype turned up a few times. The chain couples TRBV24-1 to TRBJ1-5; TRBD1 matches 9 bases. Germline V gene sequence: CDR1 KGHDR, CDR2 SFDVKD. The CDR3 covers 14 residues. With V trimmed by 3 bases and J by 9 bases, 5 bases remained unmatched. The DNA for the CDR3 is TGTGCCACCAGTGATGGGGACAGGGAGCGGCCCCAGCATTTT. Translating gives CATSDGDRERPQHF.

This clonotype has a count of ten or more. The CDR3: CASSPPAFTYEQYF. The CDR3 nucleotides read TGTGCCAGCTCACCACCGGCATTTACCTACGAGCAGTACTTC. V gene TRBV18 combines with J gene TRBJ2-7; D not certain. V lost 0 bases and J lost 2, with 8 bases in between. The CDR3 has 14 amino acids. CDR1 is KGHSH, CDR2 LQKENI, per germline.

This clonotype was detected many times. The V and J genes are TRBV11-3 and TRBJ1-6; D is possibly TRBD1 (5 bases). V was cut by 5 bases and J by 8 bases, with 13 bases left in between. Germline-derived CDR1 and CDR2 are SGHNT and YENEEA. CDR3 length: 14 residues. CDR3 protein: CASSPAGEYSPLHF. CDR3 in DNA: TGTGCCAGCAGCCCAGCGGGGGAATATTCACCCCTCCACTTT.

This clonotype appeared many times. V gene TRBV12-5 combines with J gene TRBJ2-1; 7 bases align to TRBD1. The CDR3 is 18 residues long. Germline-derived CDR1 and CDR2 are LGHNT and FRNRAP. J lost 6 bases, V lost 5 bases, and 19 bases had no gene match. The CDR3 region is CASGPMAPSGGPGNEQFF. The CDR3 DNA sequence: TGTGCTAGTGGTCCCATGGCCCCTTCAGGGGGACCCGGCAATGAGCAGTTCTTC.

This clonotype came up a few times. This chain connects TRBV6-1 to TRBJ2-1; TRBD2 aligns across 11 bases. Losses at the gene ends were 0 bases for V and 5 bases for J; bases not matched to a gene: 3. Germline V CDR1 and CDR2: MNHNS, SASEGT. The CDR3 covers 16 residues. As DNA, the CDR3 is TGTGCCAGCAGTGAAGCGGGACTAGCGGATAACAATGAGCAGTTCTTC. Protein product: CASSEAGLADNNEQFF.